The 29 T cell receptor beta chains below all came from one sample that was sequenced in a study of long-term antiretroviral therapy in people with HIV. With survey level as its setting, the immunoSEQ assay was v3.0. Produced via immunoSEQ multiplex PCR; TCRdb's table is partial and in-frame only. The sample consists of around 20,000 clones, approximately 84% of them appearing once. The sequenced sample was unsorted PBMCs, obtained 0.5 years after starting antiretroviral therapy. The receptors originated from a man between 18 and 29 years old with HIV.

The rearrangement uses TRBV10-3 and TRBJ1-1; TRBD1 matches at 7 bases. This CDR3 comprises 16 residues. With V trimmed by 7 bases and J by 1 base, 12 bases remained unmatched. Germline V gene sequence: CDR1 ENHRY, CDR2 SYGVKD. CDR3: CAIKQSTRDRNTEAFF. DNA of the CDR3: TGTGCCATCAAACAGTCGACCCGGGACAGGAACACTGAAGCTTTCTTT.

The chain uses TRBV28 and TRBJ2-3, with 9 bases identical to TRBD2. The CDR3 has 16 residues. The V gene end was trimmed by 8 bases and the J gene end by 0 bases; junction bases not matched to a gene: 9. Germline loops: CDR1 MDHEN, CDR2 SYDVKM. The DNA of the CDR3 is TGTGCCAGCCCGCCTCTGACTAGCGGTAGCACAGATACGCAGTATTTT. This encodes CASPPLTSGSTDTQYF.

The chain carries TRBV7-8 and TRBJ2-7, with D perhaps given as TRBD1 or TRBD2 (7 bases each). The CDR3 is made up of 14 amino acids. V lost 5 bases to trimming and J lost 5 bases, with 16 bases between them. The germline gives CDR1 SGHVS, CDR2 FQNEAQ. The DNA of the CDR3 is TGTGCCAGCAGCCAATTGACAGGGAGGGACGAGCAGTACTTC. It specifies CASSQLTGRDEQYF.

This clone was counted a few times. The chain uses TRBV7-9 and TRBJ2-1; D perhaps matches TRBD1 (5 bases). CDR1 and CDR2 (germline): SEHNR, FQNEAQ (reference sequence). The V end was cut by 3 bases, the J end by 4 bases, with 13 bases between. The CDR3 loop spans 15 amino acids. CDR3 nucleotides: TGTGCCAGCAGCTTTCAGGGTCCTATATACAATGAGCAGTTCTTC. Translating it yields CASSFQGPIYNEQFF.

This clone was picked up one time. The genes are TRBV6-6 and TRBJ2-7; the match to TRBD2 covers 9 bases. The CDR3 extends over 16 amino acids. CDR1 MNHNY and CDR2 SVGAGI come from the germline V gene (reference sequence). The V segment lost 2 bases and the J segment 4 bases; nucleotides outside the gene matches: 9. CDR3 protein: CASSYSAGGPRYEQYF. The CDR3 DNA follows: TGTGCCAGCAGTTACAGTGCGGGAGGGCCAAGATACGAGCAGTACTTC.

V usage is TRBV19 and J usage is TRBJ1-2, with D perhaps TRBD1 (6 bases). V lost 6 bases, J lost 5 bases, and 10 bases lay in between. Per germline, CDR1 LNHDA and CDR2 SQIVND (reference sequence). This CDR3 has 12 residues. CDR3 region: CASRLTGYGYTF. The CDR3 DNA reads TGTGCCAGTAGGTTGACAGGATATGGCTACACCTTC.

This rearrangement joins TRBV30 to TRBJ1-1; D gene ambiguous. This CDR3 comprises 13 residues. From germline, CDR1 is GTSNPN and CDR2 SVGIG (reference sequence). V was cut by 3 bases and J by 1 base, with 9 bases left in between. As DNA, the CDR3 is TGTGCCTGGAGAGACTCACGGAACACTGAAGCTTTCTTT. As protein: CAWRDSRNTEAFF. The whole variable domain, remainder taken from reference TRBV30 and TRBJ1-1, is SQTIHQWPATLVQPVGSPLSLECTVEGTSNPNLYWYRQAAGRGLQLLFYSVGIGQISSEVPQNLSASRPQDRQFILSSKKLLLSDSGFYLCAWRDSRNTEAFFGQGTRLTVV.

This clone was detected a few times. The V and J genes are TRBV5-4 and TRBJ1-2, with 8 bases lining up with TRBD1. Germline CDR1 is SGHNT and CDR2 is YYREEE (reference sequence). This CDR3 has 16 residues. V shed 4 bases and J 8 bases; nucleotides not matched to a gene: 16. The CDR3 DNA reads as TGTGCCAGCAGCCGTGGTATGTTTCAGGGGGCCGTCGGCTACACCTTC. This encodes CASSRGMFQGAVGYTF.

This clone showed up just a few times. V usage is TRBV11-2 and J usage is TRBJ1-2; D is uncertain. The CDR3 extends over 12 amino acids. The germline V and J ends were trimmed by 4 bases and 8 bases, with 11 bases remaining between them. Germline CDR1 reads SGHAT; CDR2 reads FQNNGV. In nucleotides, the CDR3 is TGTGCCAGCAGCTCTGAGATGATCGGCTACACCTTC. It specifies CASSSEMIGYTF.

The gene calls are TRBV4-2 and TRBJ2-3; 7 positions agree with TRBD1. Germline CDR1 reads LGHNA; CDR2 reads YNFKEQ. The length of the CDR3 is 16 residues. Unmatched junction bases numbered 8, after V lost 5 bases and J lost 0 bases. The CDR3 reads CASSSPGTVSTDTQYF. The CDR3 nucleotides read TGTGCCAGCAGCTCGCCCGGGACAGTGAGCACAGATACGCAGTATTTT.

This clone was recorded a few times. This rearrangement joins TRBV5-8 to TRBJ2-2; no clear D gene. CDR3 length equals 15 residues. V gave up 5 bases and J gave up 3 bases, with 14 bases separating them. Germline values: CDR1 SGHTS, CDR2 YDEGEE. The DNA for the CDR3 is TGTGCCAGCAGGGAGAGTTTGGTTGACACCGGGGAGCTGTTTTTT. Its translation is CASRESLVDTGELFF.

This chain joins TRBV4-2 and TRBJ2-7; weak D call: TRBD1 (6 bases). The length of the CDR3 is 15 residues. Germline lookup yields CDR1 LGHNA and CDR2 YNFKEQ. The V gene lost 0 bases and the J gene lost 2 bases, with 11 bases spanning the gap. The CDR3, as DNA: TGTGCCAGCAGCCAAGAGTCCTCAGGGGCCTACGAGCAGTACTTC. It encodes CASSQESSGAYEQYF.

This chain uses TRBV28 with TRBJ1-4; no firm D call. The germline V gene has CDR1 MDHEN and CDR2 SYDVKM. V was clipped by 5 bases and J by 8 bases, with 24 bases between them. This CDR3 contains 17 residues. The chain's CDR3 is CASSISGRRSFGEKLFF. CDR3 coding DNA: TGTGCCAGCAGTATCTCCGGCCGACGGTCCTTTGGAGAAAAACTGTTTTTT.

The genes are TRBV19 and TRBJ1-5, with TRBD1 as a possible D gene (6 bases). From germline, CDR1 is LNHDA and CDR2 SQIVND (reference sequence). The V gene lost 6 bases and the J gene lost 0 bases, with 18 bases spanning the gap. This CDR3 has 17 residues. The CDR3 is CASRLTGGGISNQPQHF. The CDR3 nucleotides read TGTGCCAGTAGGCTGACAGGAGGCGGCATTAGCAATCAGCCCCAGCATTTT.

The V and J genes are TRBV27 and TRBJ1-5; perhaps TRBD1 as D (5 bases). Germline CDR1 MNHEY, CDR2 SMNVEV (reference sequence). CDR3 length: 15 amino acids. Trimming stripped 2 bases from V and 0 bases from J, with 8 bases between. CDR3 nucleotide sequence: TGTGCCAGCAGTTTAAGGGACCCTAGCAATCAGCCCCAGCATTTT. It is translated as CASSLRDPSNQPQHF.

The rearrangement joins TRBV5-4 to TRBJ2-7; TRBD2 aligns across 8 bases. With 7 bases clipped from V and 0 bases from J, the junction kept 12 bases outside the gene matches. The germline V gene encodes CDR1 SGHNT and CDR2 YYREEE (reference sequence). The CDR3 spans 16 residues. CDR3 coding DNA: TGTGCCAGCTCGGGGTTACTAGCGGCGAGCTCCTACGAGCAGTACTTC. Protein product: CASSGLLAASSYEQYF. The full variable domain, rest sourced from reference TRBV5-4 and TRBJ2-7, is ETGVTQSPTHLIKTRGQQVTLRCSSQSGHNTVSWYQQALGQGPQFIFQYYREEENGRGNFPPRFSGLQFPNYSSELNVNALELDDSALYLCASSGLLAASSYEQYFGPGTRLTVT.

This clone was counted only a few times. The chain couples TRBV6-4 to TRBJ2-3; D is perhaps TRBD1 (5 bases). The V and J ends lost 3 bases and 3 bases respectively, with 13 bases between them. Germline CDR1 reads MRHNA; CDR2 reads SNTAGT. This CDR3 comprises 15 residues. The CDR3 nucleotides are TGTGCCAGCAGTGAGGGCAGGGCCGAGACAGATACGCAGTATTTT. Amino acid sequence: CASSEGRAETDTQYF.

This chain connects TRBV2 to TRBJ2-7, with 8 bases matching TRBD1. The CDR3 runs to 15 residues. From germline, CDR1 is SNHLY and CDR2 FYNNEI. Germline trimming cut 6 bases from V and 3 bases from J; bases unmatched to any gene: 10. The CDR3 DNA reads TGTGCCAGCAGAGACGACAGGGGTTTGAGCTACGAGCAGTACTTC. Protein sequence: CASRDDRGLSYEQYF.

This clone has just a few counts. V and J are TRBV2 and TRBJ1-5, with D unresolved. The germline V gene has CDR1 SNHLY and CDR2 FYNNEI. CDR3 length equals 15 residues. The ends were cut back, 3 bases at V and 2 bases at J, with 11 bases in the middle. The CDR3 DNA follows: TGTGCCAGCAGTGAGAGCAGTGGAGGCAATCAGCCCCAGCATTTT. Its protein product is CASSESSGGNQPQHF.

The chain's CDR3 is CASSQDNFRGEQYF. CDR3 nucleotide sequence: TGCGCCAGCAGCCAAGATAACTTCAGAGGCGAGCAGTACTTC. The V gene is TRBV4-3, the J gene TRBJ2-7; no clear D gene. Germline CDR1 and CDR2: LGHNA and YSLEER. CDR3 size: 14 residues. V lost 0 bases and J lost 6, with 12 bases in between.

The V call is TRBV19, the J call TRBJ2-1; D remains ambiguous. Germline V gives CDR1 LNHDA, CDR2 SQIVND (reference sequence). V dropped 5 bases and J dropped 5 bases, with 13 bases sitting between them. There are 14 residues in the CDR3. The CDR3 here is CASSGSGPDNEQFF. The CDR3 DNA reads as TGTGCCAGTAGTGGGTCAGGTCCTGACAATGAGCAGTTCTTC.

This clone is a singleton in its sample. This rearrangement joins TRBV18 to TRBJ2-2; TRBD1 agrees at 9 bases. The trim removed 5 bases at V and 5 bases at J, leaving 6 bases unmatched. Germline V lookup: CDR1 KGHSH, CDR2 LQKENI. This CDR3 is built from 15 residues. DNA of the CDR3: TGTGCCAGCTCAACCGGGACAGGGTCAACCGGGGAGCTGTTTTTT. It is translated as CASSTGTGSTGELFF.

The chain links TRBV7-8 to TRBJ2-7, with 7 bases identical to TRBD1. The V gene end was trimmed by 2 bases and the J gene end by 3 bases; junction bases not matched to a gene: 4. CDR1 is SGHVS and CDR2 is FQNEAQ in the germline V gene. This CDR3 spans 14 amino acids. The CDR3 DNA sequence: TGTGCCAGCAGCTTATCGACAGGGATCTACGAGCAGTACTTC. This codes for CASSLSTGIYEQYF.

There are a few counts of this clone. The chain joins TRBV19 to TRBJ2-7; no clear D. V dropped 3 bases and J dropped 0 bases, with 12 bases sitting between them. This CDR3 has 15 amino acids. Germline assignment: CDR1 LNHDA and CDR2 SQIVND (reference sequence). In DNA form, the CDR3 reads TGTGCCAGTAGTATTGGCCCGCGGAGCTCCTACGAGCAGTACTTC. It is translated as CASSIGPRSSYEQYF.

The chain carries TRBV29-1 and TRBJ2-5, with D perhaps TRBD1 or TRBD2 (5 bases each). The CDR3 sequence is 13 residues long. Trimming cost V 3 bases and J 5 bases, with 13 bases left between them. Germline loops: CDR1 SQVTM, CDR2 ANQGSEA. This CDR3 is CSVDIRGGETQYF. CDR3 coding DNA: TGCAGCGTTGATATTCGGGGCGGTGAGACCCAGTACTTC.

The table lists this clone with a few counts. CDR3 in DNA: TGCAGTACGGCAGGCGATGGCTACACCTTC. This gives the protein CSTAGDGYTF. This chain links TRBV29-1 with TRBJ1-2, with D unclear. CDR3 length equals 10 residues. Germline CDR1 is SQVTM and CDR2 is ANQGSEA.

The chain combines TRBV25-1 with TRBJ1-6; TRBD1 agrees at 8 bases. V trimming: 8 bases; J trimming: 6 bases; junction bases outside the gene matches: 9. This CDR3 is built from 15 residues. Germline lookup yields CDR1 MGHDK and CDR2 SYGVNS. The CDR3 nucleotides are TGTGCCAGCCAGGGGACAGGATCGGGTAATTCACCCCTCCACTTT. Encoded protein: CASQGTGSGNSPLHF. The full variable domain, in which reference TRBV25-1 and TRBJ1-6 provide the parts outside the CDR3, is EADIYQTPRYLVIGTGKKITLECSQTMGHDKMYWYQQDPGMELHLIHYSYGVNSTEKGDLSSESTVSRIRTEHFPLTLESARPSHTSQYLCASQGTGSGNSPLHFGNGTRLTVT.

The J gene is TRBJ2-1, the V gene TRBV5-6; weak D call: TRBD1 (5 bases). V was cut by 3 bases and J by 2 bases, with 12 bases left in between. The CDR3 consists of 15 residues. Germline V gene data show CDR1 as SGHDT and CDR2 as YYEEEE. CDR3 region: CASSSTVSTYNEQFF. The CDR3 nucleotides read TGTGCCAGCAGCTCGACAGTTTCTACCTACAATGAGCAGTTCTTC.

The sample holds one count of this clone. The rearrangement links TRBV10-3 to TRBJ2-5; 8 positions match TRBD2. Germline V CDR1 and CDR2: ENHRY, SYGVKD. This CDR3 contains 16 residues. The trim removed 4 bases at V and 4 bases at J, leaving 11 bases unmatched. The CDR3 sequence is CAISARTSLGGETQYF. DNA for the CDR3: TGTGCCATCAGTGCTAGGACTAGCCTGGGTGGAGAGACCCAGTACTTC.